What follows are 17 T cell receptor beta chains derived from one specimen sequenced in a study of CD8 T cells in Susac syndrome. A quantity of about 0.5 to 1 ug RNA underwent reverse transcription using random hexamers. TCRdb independently ran MiXCR on the immunoSEQ multiplex PCR reads; one entry per CDR3 protein. The sample includes roughly 200,000 distinct CDR3 sequences, 90% to 95% of them seen just once. The sample was CD4+ T cells from PBMCs. These receptors all come from a human donor with Susac syndrome.

V is TRBV7-9 and J is TRBJ1-2, with D possibly matching TRBD1 (5 bases). V was pared by 4 bases and J by 9 bases, with 15 bases between. This CDR3 is 13 amino acids long. Germline values: CDR1 SEHNR, CDR2 FQNEAQ (reference sequence). The CDR3 DNA reads as TGTGCCAGCAGCTCCGGGGACCGCCCAAGCTACACCTTC. It is translated as CASSSGDRPSYTF. Drawing the rest from reference TRBV7-9 and TRBJ1-2, the complete variable domain is DTGVSQNPRHKITKRGQNVTFRCDPISEHNRLYWYRQTLGQGPEFLTYFQNEAQLEKSRLLSDRFSAERPKGSFSTLEIQRTEQGDSAMYLCASSSGDRPSYTFGSGTRLTVV.

This clonotype was found once. The V call is TRBV9, the J call TRBJ2-1; possible D gene TRBD1, 7 bases. V was trimmed by 4 bases and J by 4 bases, leaving 15 bases between them. CDR3 length: 15 amino acids. Germline V lookup: CDR1 SGDLS, CDR2 YYNGEE. CDR3 nucleotides: TGTGCCAGCAGCTCCTTCAGGGGGGTTTACAATGAGCAGTTCTTC. Its translation: CASSSFRGVYNEQFF.

The chain is built from TRBV12-3 or TRBV12-4 and TRBJ2-7, with 7 bases lining up with TRBD2. J lost 0 bases, V lost 4 bases, and 12 bases had no gene match. The CDR3 runs to 17 residues. Here the CDR3 DNA reads TGTGCCAGCAGTTCCGCCCTCAGCGGGGAAAGCTCCTACGAGCAGTACTTC. It encodes CASSSALSGESSYEQYF.

The rearrangement joins TRBV7-9 to TRBJ1-1; 9 bases align to TRBD1. The CDR3 is 14 residues long. V shed 5 bases and J 1 base; nucleotides not matched to a gene: 2. Germline CDR1 SEHNR, CDR2 FQNEAQ (reference sequence). Written as DNA, the CDR3 is TGTGCCAGCAGCACGGGACAGGGGAACACTGAAGCTTTCTTT. Residues: CASSTGQGNTEAFF.

The chain joins TRBV2 to TRBJ1-6; D is perhaps TRBD1 (6 bases). The germline V gene encodes CDR1 SNHLY and CDR2 FYNNEI. Trimming shortened V by 5 bases and J by 7 bases, and 12 bases separated the two germline ends. The length of the CDR3 is 14 residues. The CDR3 nucleotides read TGTGCCAGCAGTAACGGGACACCGAATTCACCCCTCCACTTT. As protein: CASSNGTPNSPLHF. The whole variable domain, remainder taken from reference TRBV2 and TRBJ1-6, is EPEVTQTPSHQVTQMGQEVILRCVPISNHLYFYWYRQILGQKVEFLVSFYNNEISEKSEIFDDQFSVERPDGSNFTLKIRSTKLEDSAMYFCASSNGTPNSPLHFGNGTRLTVT.

This clonotype was counted a single time. This chain connects TRBV5-1 to TRBJ1-4, with D tentatively TRBD1 (5 bases). The germline V and J ends were trimmed by 1 base and 8 bases, with 15 bases remaining between them. Germline V gives CDR1 SGHRS, CDR2 YFSETQ. The CDR3 is 15 residues long. The DNA of the CDR3 is TGCGCCAGCAGCTTGTACGCCGGGGCTGGGGAAAAACTGTTTTTT. Its translation: CASSLYAGAGEKLFF.

This chain links TRBV25-1 with TRBJ2-1, with 13 bases matching TRBD2. Germline CDR1 is MGHDK and CDR2 is SYGVNS. The CDR3 contains 17 residues. Trimming took 2 bases from V and 5 from J; bases not matched to a gene: 6. The CDR3 DNA is TGTGCCAGCAGTGAACACGGACTAGCGGGGGTGGACAATGAGCAGTTCTTC. It translates to CASSEHGLAGVDNEQFF.

The rearrangement joins TRBV7-9 to TRBJ2-1, with 7 bases that match TRBD1. The germline gives CDR1 SEHNR, CDR2 FQNEAQ (reference sequence). The CDR3 is 18 amino acids. Trimming cost V 5 bases and J 1 base; bases outside gene matches: 14. CDR3 nucleotide sequence: TGTGCCAGCAGCAGTAGGTTCCCCCCGGGACAGTCCTACAATGAGCAGTTCTTC. The encoded protein is CASSSRFPPGQSYNEQFF.

V gene TRBV25-1 combines with J gene TRBJ2-7; TRBD1 aligns across 8 bases. The CDR3 sequence is 15 residues long. Germline CDR1 MGHDK, CDR2 SYGVNS. V lost 4 bases to trimming and J lost 2 bases; unmatched junction nucleotides: 7. The CDR3 DNA sequence: TGTGCCAGCAGTGTTGGACAGGGTGAAACCTACGAGCAGTACTTC. This translates into CASSVGQGETYEQYF.

The V and J genes are TRBV29-1 and TRBJ2-5; 8 bases match TRBD2. The CDR3 extends over 13 amino acids. Germline assignment: CDR1 SQVTM and CDR2 ANQGSEA. Germline trimming cut 6 bases from V and 7 bases from J; bases unmatched to any gene: 10. CDR3 loop: CSVAGLALPTQYF. The CDR3 DNA follows: TGCAGCGTAGCTGGACTAGCCTTGCCGACCCAGTACTTC.

A single count supports this clonotype. The chain is built from TRBV4-2 and TRBJ2-2; D possibly matches TRBD1 or TRBD2 (5 bases each). Germline V CDR1 and CDR2: LGHNA, YNFKEQ. The V end was cut by 2 bases, the J end by 4 bases, with 14 bases between. The CDR3 has 16 residues. In DNA form, the CDR3 reads TGTGCCAGCAGCCAACCGGGACGGCCGCCCACCGGGGAGCTGTTTTTT. Its protein is CASSQPGRPPTGELFF.

CDR3 DNA: TGTGCCAGCAGTGACCCCACCCCAGGGGGCTTTGGCTACACCTTC. Protein: CASSDPTPGGFGYTF. The V gene is TRBV25-1, the J gene TRBJ1-2; 8 nucleotides agree with TRBD1. Unmatched junction bases numbered 10, after V lost 3 bases and J lost 7 bases. The CDR3 contains 15 residues. Germline-derived CDR1 and CDR2 are MGHDK and SYGVNS.

The chain uses TRBV24-1 and TRBJ2-3; TRBD1 matches 8 bases. V lost 3 bases to trimming and J lost 3 bases; unmatched junction nucleotides: 7. The CDR3 has 16 residues. CDR1 KGHDR and CDR2 SFDVKD come from the germline V gene. This chain's CDR3 is CATSDSQGARTDTQYF. The CDR3 DNA reads TGTGCCACCAGTGATAGCCAGGGGGCGAGGACAGATACGCAGTATTTT.

The V call is TRBV6-1, the J call TRBJ1-6; maybe TRBD1 (5 bases). The ends were cut back, 5 bases at V and 8 bases at J, with 22 bases in the middle. Looked up from germline, CDR1 is MNHNS and CDR2 is SASEGT. The CDR3 has 17 amino acids. The CDR3 DNA reads as TGTGCCAGCAGTCATGCAAGTATTCAGGGTTTGGATTCACCCCTCCACTTT. Amino acid sequence: CASSHASIQGLDSPLHF.

J is TRBJ2-5 and V is TRBV5-8; TRBD2 is a possible D gene (6 bases). The V end was cut by 6 bases, the J end by 2 bases, with 23 bases between. Germline CDR1 is SGHTS and CDR2 is YDEGEE. CDR3 size: 17 residues. The CDR3 region is CASTQTVGLGGQETQYF. In nucleotides, the CDR3 is TGTGCCAGCACCCAGACCGTTGGACTGGGGGGTCAAGAGACCCAGTACTTC.

The V and J genes are TRBV19 and TRBJ2-5; 8 positions match TRBD2. The CDR3 has 14 amino acids. Germline V gene data show CDR1 as LNHDA and CDR2 as SQIVND (reference sequence). V gave up 4 bases and J gave up 4 bases; unmatched junction bases: 5. The CDR3 coding sequence is TGTGCCAGTAGTACCAGCGCGGGGGGAGAGACCCAGTACTTC. It encodes CASSTSAGGETQYF. Drawing the rest from reference TRBV19 and TRBJ2-5, the complete variable domain is DGGITQSPKYLFRKEGQNVTLSCEQNLNHDAMYWYRQDPGQGLRLIYYSQIVNDFQKGDIAEGYSVSREKKESFPLTVTSAQKNPTAFYLCASSTSAGGETQYFGPGTRLLVL.

The rearrangement joins TRBV12-3 or TRBV12-4 to TRBJ2-5; D is undetermined. There are 14 residues in the CDR3. The V and J ends lost 5 bases and 7 bases respectively, with 17 bases between them. Written as DNA, the CDR3 is TGTGCCAGCAGTCCCTCCGGAGTGGCCTGGACCCAGTACTTC. This encodes CASSPSGVAWTQYF.